The source of this T cell receptor beta chain is a study of OX40 agonist ivuxolimab in advanced cancers. Overall study: Two patients with cutaneous melanoma and one with hepatocellular carcinoma, three in total, showed partial responses.

Looked up from germline, CDR1 is MNHNS and CDR2 is SASEGT. J gave up 5 bases and V 2 bases, and 5 bases lay outside the gene matches. CDR3 length: 14 residues. Generated by immunoSEQ multiplex PCR, the TCRdb table keeps only in-frame clones and is missing some. In the table there are 65,000 to 85,000 clones, about 80% of which are singletons. The J gene is TRBJ2-7, the V gene TRBV6-1; 8 bases agree with TRBD1. The sequence derives from an adult with an advanced solid tumor such as melanoma, head and neck, liver or kidney cancer. This specimen was CD4+ or CD8+ T cells sorted from blood, taken in a trial of the OX40 agonist ivuxolimab. The CDR3 spells CASSERTGSDEQYF. CDR3 sequence (DNA): TGTGCCAGCAGTGAAAGGACAGGGAGCGACGAGCAGTACTTC.